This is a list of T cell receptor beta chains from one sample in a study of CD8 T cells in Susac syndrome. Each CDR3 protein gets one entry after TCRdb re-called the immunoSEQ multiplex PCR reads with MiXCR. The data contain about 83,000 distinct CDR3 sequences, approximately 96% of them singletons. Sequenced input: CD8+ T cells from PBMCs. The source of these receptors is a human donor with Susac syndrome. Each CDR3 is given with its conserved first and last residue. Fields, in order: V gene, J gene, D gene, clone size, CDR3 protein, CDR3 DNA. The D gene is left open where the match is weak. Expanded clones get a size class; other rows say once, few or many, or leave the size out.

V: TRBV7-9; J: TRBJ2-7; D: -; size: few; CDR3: CASSPTQGWLTYEQYF; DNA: TGTGCCAGCAGCCCAACACAGGGTTGGCTCACCTACGAGCAGTACTTC
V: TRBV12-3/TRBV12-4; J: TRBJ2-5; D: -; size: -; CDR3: CASSFPGVETQYF; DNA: TGTGCCAGCAGTTTTCCTGGTGTGGAGACCCAGTACTTC
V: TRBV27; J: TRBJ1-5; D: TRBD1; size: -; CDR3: CASRSDRGNQPQHF; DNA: TGTGCCAGCAGATCAGACAGGGGCAATCAGCCCCAGCATTTT
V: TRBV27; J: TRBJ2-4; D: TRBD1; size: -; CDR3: CASSLTGAGAKNIQYF; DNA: TGTGCCAGCAGTCTTACAGGGGCGGGAGCCAAAAACATTCAGTACTTC
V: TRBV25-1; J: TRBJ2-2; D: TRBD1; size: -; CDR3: CASGQGATGELFF; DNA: TGTGCCAGCGGACAGGGGGCTACCGGGGAGCTGTTTTTT
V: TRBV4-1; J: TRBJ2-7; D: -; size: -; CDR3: CASSQVEDSRWEQYF; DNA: TGCGCCAGCAGCCAAGTCGAGGACAGTCGTTGGGAGCAGTACTTC
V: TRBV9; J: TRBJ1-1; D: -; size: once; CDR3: CASSEFDVRAEAFF; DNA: TGTGCCAGCAGCGAATTCGACGTTCGCGCTGAAGCTTTCTTT
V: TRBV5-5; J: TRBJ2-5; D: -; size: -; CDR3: CASSLANSLMETQYF; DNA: TGTGCCAGCAGCTTGGCCAACTCCTTAATGGAGACCCAGTACTTC
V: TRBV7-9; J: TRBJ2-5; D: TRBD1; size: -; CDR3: CASSDRQGRQETQYF; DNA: TGTGCCAGCAGCGATAGACAGGGGCGACAAGAGACCCAGTACTTC
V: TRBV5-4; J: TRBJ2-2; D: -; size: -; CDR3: CASSFGAGELFF; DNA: TGTGCCAGCAGCTTTGGGGCCGGGGAGCTGTTTTTT
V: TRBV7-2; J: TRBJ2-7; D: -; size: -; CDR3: CASSMDTAYEQYF; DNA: TGTGCCAGCAGCATGGACACCGCCTACGAGCAGTACTTC
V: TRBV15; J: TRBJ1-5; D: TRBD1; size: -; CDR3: CATSKDRGLGQPQHF; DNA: TGTGCCACCAGCAAAGACAGGGGGCTCGGACAGCCCCAGCATTTT
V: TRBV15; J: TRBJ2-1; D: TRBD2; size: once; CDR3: CATSRDPPLTYSGNEQFF; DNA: TGTGCCACCAGCAGAGACCCTCCCCTCACGTATAGCGGGAACGAGCAGTTCTTC
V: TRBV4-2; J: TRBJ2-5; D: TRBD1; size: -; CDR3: CASSSILQGVRETQYF; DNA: TGTGCCAGCAGCTCCATTCTACAGGGGGTTAGGGAGACCCAGTACTTC
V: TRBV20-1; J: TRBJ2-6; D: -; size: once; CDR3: CSAYVLASLSGANVLTF; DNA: TGCAGTGCCTACGTACTGGCCTCGCTCTCTGGGGCCAACGTCCTGACTTTC
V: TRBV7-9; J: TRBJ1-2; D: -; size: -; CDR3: CASRRRGKRYGYTF; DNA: TGTGCCAGCAGGCGAAGGGGCAAACGCTATGGCTACACCTTC
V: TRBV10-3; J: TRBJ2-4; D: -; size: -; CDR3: CAISESESRKAKNIQYF; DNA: TGTGCCATCAGTGAGTCTGAATCCCGAAAAGCCAAAAACATTCAGTACTTC
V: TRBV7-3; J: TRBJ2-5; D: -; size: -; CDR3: CARTGTFQETQYF; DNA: TGTGCCCGGACCGGGACCTTCCAAGAGACCCAGTACTTC
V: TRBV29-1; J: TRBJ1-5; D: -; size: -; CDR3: CSVSEAGQPQHF; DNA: TGCAGCGTTTCGGAAGCGGGGCAGCCCCAGCATTTT
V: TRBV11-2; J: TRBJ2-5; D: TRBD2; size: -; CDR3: CASSLGVGLAEETQYF; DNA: TGTGCCAGCAGCTTAGGAGTTGGACTAGCGGAAGAGACCCAGTACTTC
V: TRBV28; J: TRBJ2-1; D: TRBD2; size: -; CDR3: CASSLLAGGPAYEQFF; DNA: TGTGCCAGCAGTCTACTAGCGGGAGGGCCGGCCTATGAGCAGTTCTTC
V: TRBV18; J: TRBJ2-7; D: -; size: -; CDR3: CASSPTVSEQYF; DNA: TGTGCCAGCTCACCGACAGTATCCGAGCAGTACTTC
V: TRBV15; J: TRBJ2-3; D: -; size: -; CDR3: CATSSGSYNWEDTQYF; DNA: TGTGCCACCAGCTCCGGGTCCTACAATTGGGAAGATACGCAGTATTTT
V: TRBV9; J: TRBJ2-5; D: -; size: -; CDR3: CASSPIPYLRSQETQYF; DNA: TGTGCCAGCAGCCCAATCCCGTACTTGCGCTCTCAAGAGACCCAGTACTTC
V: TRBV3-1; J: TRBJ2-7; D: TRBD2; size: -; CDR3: CASSQTSAYEQYF; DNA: TGTGCCAGCAGCCAGACTAGCGCCTACGAGCAGTACTTC
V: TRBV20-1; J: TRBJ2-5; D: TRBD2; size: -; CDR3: CSATSGGAWETQYF; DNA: TGCAGTGCTACTAGCGGGGGGGCCTGGGAGACCCAGTACTTC
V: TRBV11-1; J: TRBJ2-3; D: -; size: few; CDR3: CASSSPGDTQYF; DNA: TGTGCCAGCAGCTCTCCAGGGGATACGCAGTATTTT
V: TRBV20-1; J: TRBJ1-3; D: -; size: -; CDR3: CSARDWISGNTIYF; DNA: TGCAGTGCTAGAGATTGGATCTCTGGAAACACCATATATTTT
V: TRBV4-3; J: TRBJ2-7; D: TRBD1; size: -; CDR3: CASSTGTGAYEQYF; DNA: TGCGCCAGCAGTACCGGGACAGGGGCCTACGAGCAGTACTTC
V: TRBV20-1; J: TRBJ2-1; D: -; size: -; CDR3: CSASSDSRTSNEQFF; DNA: TGCAGTGCTAGCTCGGACTCCCGGACCTCCAATGAGCAGTTCTTC
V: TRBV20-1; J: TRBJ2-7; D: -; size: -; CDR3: CSARVRADQGAYEQYF; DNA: TGCAGTGCTAGAGTCAGGGCAGACCAAGGGGCCTACGAGCAGTACTTC
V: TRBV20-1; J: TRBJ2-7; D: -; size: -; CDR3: CSARARGIPHEQYF; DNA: TGCAGTGCTAGAGCTCGAGGCATTCCACACGAGCAGTACTTC
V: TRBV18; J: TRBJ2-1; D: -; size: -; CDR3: CASSPPADYNEQFF; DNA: TGTGCCAGCTCACCACCGGCAGACTACAATGAGCAGTTCTTC
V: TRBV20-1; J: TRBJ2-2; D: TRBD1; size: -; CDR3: CSARHRGAGELFF; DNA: TGCAGTGCTAGGCACAGGGGTGCCGGGGAGCTGTTTTTT
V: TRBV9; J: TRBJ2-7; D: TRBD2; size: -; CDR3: CASSESSGRSYEQYF; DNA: TGTGCCAGCAGCGAATCTAGCGGGAGGTCCTACGAGCAGTACTTC
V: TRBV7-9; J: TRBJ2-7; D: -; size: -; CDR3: CASSLFGQSPSYEQYF; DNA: TGTGCCAGCAGCTTATTCGGTCAGAGTCCCTCCTACGAGCAGTACTTC
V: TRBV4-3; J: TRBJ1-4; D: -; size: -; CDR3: CASSQETGLDEKLFF; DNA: TGCGCCAGCAGCCAAGAAACCGGGTTGGATGAAAAACTGTTTTTT
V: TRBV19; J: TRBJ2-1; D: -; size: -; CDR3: CASSIDEGQAYNEQFF; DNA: TGTGCCAGTAGTATAGATGAAGGACAAGCCTACAATGAGCAGTTCTTC
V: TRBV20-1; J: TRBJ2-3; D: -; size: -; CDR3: CSAKPASFGTDTQYF; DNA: TGCAGTGCTAAACCCGCTAGCTTTGGGACAGATACGCAGTATTTT
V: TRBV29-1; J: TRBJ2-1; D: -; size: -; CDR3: CSVRVGGEQFF; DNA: TGCAGCGTGCGGGTGGGAGGTGAGCAGTTCTTC
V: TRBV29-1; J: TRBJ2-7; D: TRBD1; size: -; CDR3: CSVEIRDRGYEQYF; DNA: TGCAGCGTTGAAATCCGGGACAGGGGTTACGAGCAGTACTTC
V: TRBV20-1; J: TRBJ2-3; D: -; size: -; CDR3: CSARFGTSTDTQYF; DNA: TGCAGTGCTAGATTCGGGACTAGCACAGATACGCAGTATTTT
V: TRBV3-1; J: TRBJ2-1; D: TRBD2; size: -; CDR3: CASSQLGLAANNEQFF; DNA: TGTGCCAGCAGCCAACTTGGACTAGCTGCAAACAATGAGCAGTTCTTC
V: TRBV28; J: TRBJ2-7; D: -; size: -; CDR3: CAPLRGKTAYEQYF; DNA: TGTGCCCCGCTAAGGGGGAAGACAGCCTACGAGCAGTACTTC
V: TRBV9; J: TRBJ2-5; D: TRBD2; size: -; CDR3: CASSVEGRASGTAHQETQYF; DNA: TGTGCCAGCAGCGTAGAAGGAAGGGCTAGCGGGACCGCCCACCAAGAGACCCAGTACTTC
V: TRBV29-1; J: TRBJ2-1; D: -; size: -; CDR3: CSVQREGAGSYNEQFF; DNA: TGCAGCGTACAGAGGGAAGGGGCGGGCTCCTACAATGAGCAGTTCTTC
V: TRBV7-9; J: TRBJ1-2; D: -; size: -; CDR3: CASSPGLGGVNYGYTF; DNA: TGTGCCAGCAGCCCTGGATTGGGGGGGGTAAATTATGGCTACACCTTC
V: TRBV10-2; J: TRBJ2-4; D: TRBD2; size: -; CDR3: CASSDGGDSKNIQYF; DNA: TGCGCCAGCAGTGACGGGGGGGATTCCAAAAACATTCAGTACTTC
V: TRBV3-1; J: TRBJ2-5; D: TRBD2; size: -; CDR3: CASSWSTSGSAETQYF; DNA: TGTGCCAGCAGCTGGTCGACTAGCGGGAGTGCGGAGACCCAGTACTTC
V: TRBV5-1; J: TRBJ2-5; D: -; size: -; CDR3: CASSSTSGYLETQYF; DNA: TGCGCCAGCAGCTCGACCTCAGGGTATTTGGAGACCCAGTACTTC
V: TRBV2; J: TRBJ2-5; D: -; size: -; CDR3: CASSEYGRETQYF; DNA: TGTGCCAGCAGTGAATACGGGAGAGAGACCCAGTACTTC
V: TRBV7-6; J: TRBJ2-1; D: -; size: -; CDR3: CASSPLGGGNEQFF; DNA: TGTGCCAGCAGCCCTCTTGGGGGCGGGAATGAGCAGTTCTTC
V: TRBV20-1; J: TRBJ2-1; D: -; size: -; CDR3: CSATDSSYNEQFF; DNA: TGCAGTGCTACGGACAGCTCCTACAATGAGCAGTTCTTC
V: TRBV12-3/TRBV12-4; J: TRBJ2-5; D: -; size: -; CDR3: CASSPSAGETQYF; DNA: TGTGCCAGCAGTCCTAGCGCCGGGGAGACCCAGTACTTC